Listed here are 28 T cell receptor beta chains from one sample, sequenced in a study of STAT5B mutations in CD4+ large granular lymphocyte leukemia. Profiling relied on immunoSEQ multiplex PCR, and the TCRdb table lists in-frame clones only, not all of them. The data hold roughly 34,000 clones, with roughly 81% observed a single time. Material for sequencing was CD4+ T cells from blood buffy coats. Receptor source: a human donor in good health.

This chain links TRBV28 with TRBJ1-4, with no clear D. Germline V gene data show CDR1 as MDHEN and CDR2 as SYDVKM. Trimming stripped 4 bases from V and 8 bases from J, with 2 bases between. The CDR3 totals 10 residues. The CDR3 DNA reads TGTGCCAGCAGTTCCGAAAAACTGTTTTTT. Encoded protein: CASSSEKLFF. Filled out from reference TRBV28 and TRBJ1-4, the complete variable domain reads DVKVTQSSRYLVKRTGEKVFLECVQDMDHENMFWYRQDPGLGLRLIYFSYDVKMKEKGDIPEGYSVSREKKERFSLILESASTNQTSMYLCASSSEKLFFGSGTQLSVL.

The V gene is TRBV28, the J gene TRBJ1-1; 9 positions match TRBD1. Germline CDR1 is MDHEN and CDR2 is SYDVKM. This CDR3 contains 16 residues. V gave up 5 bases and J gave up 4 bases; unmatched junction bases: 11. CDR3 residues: CASSLPGTGSGTEAFF. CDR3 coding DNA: TGTGCCAGCAGTCTCCCCGGGACAGGGTCCGGCACTGAAGCTTTCTTT.

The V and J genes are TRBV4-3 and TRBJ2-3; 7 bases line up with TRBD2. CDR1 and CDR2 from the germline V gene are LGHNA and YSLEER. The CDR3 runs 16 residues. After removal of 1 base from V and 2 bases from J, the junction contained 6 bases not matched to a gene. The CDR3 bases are TGCGCCAGCAGCCAAGGTCCAGCGGGGCCCACAGATACGCAGTATTTT. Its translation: CASSQGPAGPTDTQYF.

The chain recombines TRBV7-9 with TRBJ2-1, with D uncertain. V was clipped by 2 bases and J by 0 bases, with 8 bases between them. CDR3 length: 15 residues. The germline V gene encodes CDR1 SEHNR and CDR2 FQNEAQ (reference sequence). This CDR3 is CASSLPPSSYNEQFF. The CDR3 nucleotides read TGTGCCAGCAGCTTACCACCTAGCTCCTACAATGAGCAGTTCTTC.

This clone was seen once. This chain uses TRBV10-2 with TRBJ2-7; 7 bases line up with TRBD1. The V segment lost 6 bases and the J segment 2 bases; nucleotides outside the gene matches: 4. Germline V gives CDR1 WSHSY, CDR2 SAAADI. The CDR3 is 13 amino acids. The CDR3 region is CASSRDRAYEQYF. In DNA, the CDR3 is TGCGCCAGCAGCCGGGACAGAGCCTACGAGCAGTACTTC.

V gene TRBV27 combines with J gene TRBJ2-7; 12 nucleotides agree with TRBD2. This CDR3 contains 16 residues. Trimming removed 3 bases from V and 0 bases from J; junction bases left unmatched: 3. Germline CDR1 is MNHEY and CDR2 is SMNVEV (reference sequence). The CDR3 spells CASSLGTSGPSYEQYF. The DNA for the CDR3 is TGTGCCAGCAGTTTGGGGACTAGCGGGCCCTCCTACGAGCAGTACTTC.

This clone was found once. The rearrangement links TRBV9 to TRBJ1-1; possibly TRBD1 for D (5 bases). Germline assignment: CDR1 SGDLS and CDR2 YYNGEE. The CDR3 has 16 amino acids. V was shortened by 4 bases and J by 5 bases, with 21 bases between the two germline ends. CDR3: CASSTEQAEGSTEAFF. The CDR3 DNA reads TGTGCCAGCAGCACCGAACAGGCGGAGGGTTCGACTGAAGCTTTCTTT.

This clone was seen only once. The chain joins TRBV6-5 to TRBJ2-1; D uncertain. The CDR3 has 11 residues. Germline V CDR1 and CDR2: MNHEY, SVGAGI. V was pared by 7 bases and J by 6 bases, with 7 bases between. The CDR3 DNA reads TGTGCCAGCACCATTAGCAATGAGCAGTTCTTC. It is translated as CASTISNEQFF.

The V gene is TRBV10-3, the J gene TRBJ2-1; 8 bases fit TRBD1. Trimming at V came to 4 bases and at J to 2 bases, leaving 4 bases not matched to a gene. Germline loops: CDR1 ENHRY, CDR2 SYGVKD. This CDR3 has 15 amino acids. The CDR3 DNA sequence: TGTGCCATCAGTGGGACAGGGAGGACCTACAATGAGCAGTTCTTC. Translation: CAISGTGRTYNEQFF.

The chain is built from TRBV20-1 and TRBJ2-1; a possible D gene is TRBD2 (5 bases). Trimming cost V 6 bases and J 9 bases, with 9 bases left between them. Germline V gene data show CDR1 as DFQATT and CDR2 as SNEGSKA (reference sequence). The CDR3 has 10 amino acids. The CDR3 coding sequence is TGCAGTGCAACAGAGGGTGAGCAGTTCTTC. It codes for CSATEGEQFF.

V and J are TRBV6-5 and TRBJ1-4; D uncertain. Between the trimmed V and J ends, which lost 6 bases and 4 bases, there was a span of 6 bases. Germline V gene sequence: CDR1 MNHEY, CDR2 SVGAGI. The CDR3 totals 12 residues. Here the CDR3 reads CASREDNEKLFF. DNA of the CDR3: TGTGCCAGCAGGGAGGATAATGAAAAACTGTTTTTT.

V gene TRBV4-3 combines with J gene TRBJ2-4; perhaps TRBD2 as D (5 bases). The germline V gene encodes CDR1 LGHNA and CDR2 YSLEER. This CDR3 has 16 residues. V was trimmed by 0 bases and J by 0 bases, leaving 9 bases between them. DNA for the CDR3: TGCGCCAGCAGCCAAGATCTAGCTGGAGCCAAAAACATTCAGTACTTC. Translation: CASSQDLAGAKNIQYF.

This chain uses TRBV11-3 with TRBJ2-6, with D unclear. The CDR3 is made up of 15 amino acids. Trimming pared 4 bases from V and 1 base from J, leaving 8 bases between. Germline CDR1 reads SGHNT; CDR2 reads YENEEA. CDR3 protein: CASSSGGSGANVLTF. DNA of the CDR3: TGTGCCAGCAGCTCAGGCGGTTCTGGGGCCAACGTCCTGACTTTC.

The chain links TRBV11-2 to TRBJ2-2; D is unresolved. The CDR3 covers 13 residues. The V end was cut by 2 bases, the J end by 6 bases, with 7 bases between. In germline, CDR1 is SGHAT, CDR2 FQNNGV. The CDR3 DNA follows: TGTGCCAGCAGCTTATTGGGCCCCGGGGAGCTGTTTTTT. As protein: CASSLLGPGELFF.

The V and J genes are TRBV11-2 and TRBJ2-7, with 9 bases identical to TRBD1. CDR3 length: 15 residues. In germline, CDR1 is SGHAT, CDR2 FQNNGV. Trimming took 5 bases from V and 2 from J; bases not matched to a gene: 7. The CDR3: CASSRDRDFAYEQYF. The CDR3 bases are TGTGCCAGCAGCCGGGACAGGGATTTTGCCTACGAGCAGTACTTC.

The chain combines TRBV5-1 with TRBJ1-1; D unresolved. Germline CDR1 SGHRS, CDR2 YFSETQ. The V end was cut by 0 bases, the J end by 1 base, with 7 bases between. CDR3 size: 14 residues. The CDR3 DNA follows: TGCGCCAGCAGCTTGGGGGCGCCGAACACTGAAGCTTTCTTT. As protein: CASSLGAPNTEAFF. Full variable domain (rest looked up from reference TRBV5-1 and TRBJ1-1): KAGVTQTPRYLIKTRGQQVTLSCSPISGHRSVSWYQQTPGQGLQFLFEYFSETQRNKGNFPGRFSGRQFSNSRSEMNVSTLELGDSALYLCASSLGAPNTEAFFGQGTRLTVV.

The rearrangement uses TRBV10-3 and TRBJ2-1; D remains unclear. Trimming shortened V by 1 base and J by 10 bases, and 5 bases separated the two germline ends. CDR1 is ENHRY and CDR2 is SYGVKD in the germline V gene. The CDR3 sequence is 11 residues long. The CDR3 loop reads CAISELGEQFF. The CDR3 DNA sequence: TGTGCCATCAGTGAGTTGGGGGAGCAGTTCTTC.

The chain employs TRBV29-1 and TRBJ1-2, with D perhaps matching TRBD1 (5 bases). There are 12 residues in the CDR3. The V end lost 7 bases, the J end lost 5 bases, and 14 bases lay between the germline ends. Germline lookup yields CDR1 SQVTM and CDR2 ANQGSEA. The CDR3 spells CSAGDSGYGYTF. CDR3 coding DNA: TGCAGCGCCGGAGACAGTGGTTATGGCTACACCTTC.

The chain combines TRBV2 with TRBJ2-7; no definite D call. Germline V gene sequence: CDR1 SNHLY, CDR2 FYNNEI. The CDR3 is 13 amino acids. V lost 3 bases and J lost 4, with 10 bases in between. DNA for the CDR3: TGTGCCAGCAGTGATGAGGAACCGTACGAGCAGTACTTC. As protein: CASSDEEPYEQYF. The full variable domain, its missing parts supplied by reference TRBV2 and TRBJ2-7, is EPEVTQTPSHQVTQMGQEVILRCVPISNHLYFYWYRQILGQKVEFLVSFYNNEISEKSEIFDDQFSVERPDGSNFTLKIRSTKLEDSAMYFCASSDEEPYEQYFGPGTRLTVT.

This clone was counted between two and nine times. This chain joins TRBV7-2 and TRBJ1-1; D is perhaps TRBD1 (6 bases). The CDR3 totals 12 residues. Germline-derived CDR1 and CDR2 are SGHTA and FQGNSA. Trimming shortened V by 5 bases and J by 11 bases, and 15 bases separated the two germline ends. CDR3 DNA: TGTGCCAGCAGCCCAGGGGCGGGGGACGCTTTCTTT. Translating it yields CASSPGAGDAFF.

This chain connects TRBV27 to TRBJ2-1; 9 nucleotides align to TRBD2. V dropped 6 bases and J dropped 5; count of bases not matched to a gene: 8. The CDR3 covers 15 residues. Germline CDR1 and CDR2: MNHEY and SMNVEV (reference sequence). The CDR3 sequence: CASSPIAGDHNEQFF. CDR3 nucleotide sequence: TGTGCCAGCAGCCCCATAGCGGGGGATCACAATGAGCAGTTCTTC.

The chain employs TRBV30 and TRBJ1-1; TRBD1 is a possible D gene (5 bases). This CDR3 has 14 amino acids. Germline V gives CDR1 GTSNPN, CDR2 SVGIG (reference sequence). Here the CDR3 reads CALKWGLRNTEAFF. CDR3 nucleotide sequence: TGTGCTCTCAAGTGGGGCCTGAGGAACACTGAAGCTTTCTTT.

The CDR3: CASSFGGDTEAFF. In DNA form, the CDR3 reads TGTGCCAGCAGCTTTGGGGGGGACACTGAAGCTTTCTTT. V is TRBV7-2 and J is TRBJ1-1, with D maybe TRBD1 (5 bases). V was cut by 3 bases and J by 3 bases, with 8 bases left in between. The CDR3 extends over 13 amino acids. Germline V gene data show CDR1 as SGHTA and CDR2 as FQGNSA.

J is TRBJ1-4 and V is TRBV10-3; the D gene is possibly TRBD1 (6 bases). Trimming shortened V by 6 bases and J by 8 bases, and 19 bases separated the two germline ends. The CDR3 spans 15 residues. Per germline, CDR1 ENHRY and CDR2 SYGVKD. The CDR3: CAISPRQEGDEKLFF. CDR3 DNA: TGTGCCATCAGCCCCCGACAGGAGGGGGACGAAAAACTGTTTTTT.

The CDR3 loop reads CASSEGTIGMNTEAFF. The CDR3 region has the DNA TGCGCCAGCAGCGAGGGGACAATCGGAATGAACACTGAAGCTTTCTTT. This chain joins TRBV5-1 and TRBJ1-1; TRBD1 might be the D (6 bases). Trimming cost V 4 bases and J 0 bases, with 16 bases left between them. This CDR3 is built from 16 residues. Germline lookup yields CDR1 SGHRS and CDR2 YFSETQ.

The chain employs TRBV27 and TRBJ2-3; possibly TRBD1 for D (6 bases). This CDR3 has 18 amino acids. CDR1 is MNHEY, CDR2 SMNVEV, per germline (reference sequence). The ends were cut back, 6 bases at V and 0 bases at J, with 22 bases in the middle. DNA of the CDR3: TGTGCCAGCAGCCACCTTTTCGGCAGGGGCGCCAGCACAGATACGCAGTATTTT. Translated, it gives CASSHLFGRGASTDTQYF.

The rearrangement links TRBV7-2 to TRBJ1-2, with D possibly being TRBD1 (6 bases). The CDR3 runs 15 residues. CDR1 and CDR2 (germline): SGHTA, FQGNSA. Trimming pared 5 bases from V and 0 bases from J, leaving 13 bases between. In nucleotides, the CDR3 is TGTGCCAGCAGCGACTACAGGGTAGCTAACTATGGCTACACCTTC. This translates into CASSDYRVANYGYTF.

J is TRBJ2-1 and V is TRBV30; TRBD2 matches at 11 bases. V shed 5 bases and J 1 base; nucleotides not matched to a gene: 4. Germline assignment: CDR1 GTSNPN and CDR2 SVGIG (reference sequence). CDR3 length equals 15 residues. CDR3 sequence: CAWGGTSGSYNEQFF. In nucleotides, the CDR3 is TGTGCCTGGGGTGGGACTAGCGGTTCCTACAATGAGCAGTTCTTC.